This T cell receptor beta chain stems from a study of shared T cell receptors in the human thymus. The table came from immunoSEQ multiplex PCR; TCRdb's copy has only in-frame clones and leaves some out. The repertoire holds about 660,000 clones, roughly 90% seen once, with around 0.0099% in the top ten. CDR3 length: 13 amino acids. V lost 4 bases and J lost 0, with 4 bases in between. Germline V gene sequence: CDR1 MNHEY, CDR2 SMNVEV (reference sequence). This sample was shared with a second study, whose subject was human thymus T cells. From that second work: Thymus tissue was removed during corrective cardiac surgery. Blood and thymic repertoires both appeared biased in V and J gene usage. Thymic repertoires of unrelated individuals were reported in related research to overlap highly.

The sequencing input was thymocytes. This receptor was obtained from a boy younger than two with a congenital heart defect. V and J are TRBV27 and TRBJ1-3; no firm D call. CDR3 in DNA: TGTGCCAGCAGTTCTTACTCTGGAAACACCATATATTTT. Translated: CASSSYSGNTIYF.